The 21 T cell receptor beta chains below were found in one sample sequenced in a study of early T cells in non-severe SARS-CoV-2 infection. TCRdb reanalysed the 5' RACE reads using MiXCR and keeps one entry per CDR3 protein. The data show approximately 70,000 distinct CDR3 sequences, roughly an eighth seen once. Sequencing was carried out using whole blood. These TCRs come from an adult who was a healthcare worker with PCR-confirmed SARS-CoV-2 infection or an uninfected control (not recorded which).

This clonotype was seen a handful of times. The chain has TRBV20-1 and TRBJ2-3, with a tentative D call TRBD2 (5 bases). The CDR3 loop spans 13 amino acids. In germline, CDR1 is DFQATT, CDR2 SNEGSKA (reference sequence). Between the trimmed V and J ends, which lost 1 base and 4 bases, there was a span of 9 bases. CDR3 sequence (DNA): TGCAGTGCTAGAGGAGGGAATGCAGATACGCAGTATTTT. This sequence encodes CSARGGNADTQYF.

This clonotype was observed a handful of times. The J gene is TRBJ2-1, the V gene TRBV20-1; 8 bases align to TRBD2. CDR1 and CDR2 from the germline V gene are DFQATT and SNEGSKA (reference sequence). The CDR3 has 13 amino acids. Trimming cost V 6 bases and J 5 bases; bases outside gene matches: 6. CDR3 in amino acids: CSAPVAGHNEQFF. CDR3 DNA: TGCAGTGCCCCGGTAGCGGGACACAATGAGCAGTTCTTC.

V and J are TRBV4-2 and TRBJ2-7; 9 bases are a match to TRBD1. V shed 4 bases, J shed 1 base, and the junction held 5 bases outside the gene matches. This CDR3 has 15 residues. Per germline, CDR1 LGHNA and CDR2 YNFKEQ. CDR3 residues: CASSLRDRESYEQYF. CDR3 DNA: TGTGCCAGCAGCCTCCGGGACAGGGAATCCTACGAGCAGTACTTC.

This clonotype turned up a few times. The CDR3 sequence is CASSFGQSVELFF. The CDR3 DNA reads TGTGCCAGCAGTTTTGGTCAATCCGTGGAGCTGTTTTTT. This chain connects TRBV12-3 or TRBV12-4 to TRBJ2-2; D is undetermined. The germline V and J ends were trimmed by 3 bases and 10 bases, with 12 bases remaining between them. This CDR3 is built from 13 residues.

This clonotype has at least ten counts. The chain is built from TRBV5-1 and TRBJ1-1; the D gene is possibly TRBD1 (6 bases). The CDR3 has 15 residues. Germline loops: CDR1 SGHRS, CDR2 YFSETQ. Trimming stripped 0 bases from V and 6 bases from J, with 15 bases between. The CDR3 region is CASSLDLGAWSEAFF. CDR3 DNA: TGCGCCAGCAGCTTGGATCTGGGGGCTTGGTCTGAAGCTTTCTTT.

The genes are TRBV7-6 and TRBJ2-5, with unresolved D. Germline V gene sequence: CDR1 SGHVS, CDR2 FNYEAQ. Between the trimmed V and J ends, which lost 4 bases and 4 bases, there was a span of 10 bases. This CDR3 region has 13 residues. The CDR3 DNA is TGTGCCAGCAGCTCTCAAGATTTAGAGACCCAGTACTTC. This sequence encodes CASSSQDLETQYF.

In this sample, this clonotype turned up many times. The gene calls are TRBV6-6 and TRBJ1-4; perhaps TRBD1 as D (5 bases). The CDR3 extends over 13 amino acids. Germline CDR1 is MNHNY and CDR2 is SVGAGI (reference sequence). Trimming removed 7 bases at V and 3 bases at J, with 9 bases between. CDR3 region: CASTRDSNEKLFF. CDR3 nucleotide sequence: TGTGCCAGCACTCGGGACTCTAATGAAAAACTGTTTTTT.

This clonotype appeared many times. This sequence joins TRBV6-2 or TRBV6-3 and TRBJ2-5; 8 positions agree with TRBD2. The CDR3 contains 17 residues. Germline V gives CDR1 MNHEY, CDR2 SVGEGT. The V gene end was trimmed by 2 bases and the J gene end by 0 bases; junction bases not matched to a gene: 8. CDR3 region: CASSYGGAGANQETQYF. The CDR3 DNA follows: TGTGCCAGCAGTTACGGAGGAGCGGGGGCGAACCAAGAGACCCAGTACTTC.

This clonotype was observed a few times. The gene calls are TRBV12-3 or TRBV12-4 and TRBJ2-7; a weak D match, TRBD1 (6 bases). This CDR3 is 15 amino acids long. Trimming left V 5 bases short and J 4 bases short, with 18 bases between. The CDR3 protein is CASSPLGTHVYEQYF. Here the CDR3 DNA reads TGTGCCAGCAGTCCCCTGGGGACACACGTTTACGAGCAGTACTTC.

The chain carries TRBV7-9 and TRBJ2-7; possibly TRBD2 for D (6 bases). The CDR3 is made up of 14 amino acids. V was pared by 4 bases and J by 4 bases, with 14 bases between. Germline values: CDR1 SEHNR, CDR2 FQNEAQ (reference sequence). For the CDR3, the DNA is TGTGCCAGCAGCTCGGGAGTTTACGATTACGAGCAGTACTTC. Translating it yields CASSSGVYDYEQYF.

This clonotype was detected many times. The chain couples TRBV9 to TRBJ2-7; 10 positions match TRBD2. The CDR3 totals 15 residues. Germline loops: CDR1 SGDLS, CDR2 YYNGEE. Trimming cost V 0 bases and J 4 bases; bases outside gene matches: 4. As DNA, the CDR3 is TGTGCCAGCAGCGTAGGGGGGACTAGCGAGTACGAGCAGTACTTC. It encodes CASSVGGTSEYEQYF.

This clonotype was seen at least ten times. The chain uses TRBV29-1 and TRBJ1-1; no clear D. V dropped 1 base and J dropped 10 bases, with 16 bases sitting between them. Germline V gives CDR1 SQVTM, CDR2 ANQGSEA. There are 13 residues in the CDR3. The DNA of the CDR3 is TGCAGCGTTGAAGTCAAGGCTCCGGGCGTAGCTTTCTTT. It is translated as CSVEVKAPGVAFF.

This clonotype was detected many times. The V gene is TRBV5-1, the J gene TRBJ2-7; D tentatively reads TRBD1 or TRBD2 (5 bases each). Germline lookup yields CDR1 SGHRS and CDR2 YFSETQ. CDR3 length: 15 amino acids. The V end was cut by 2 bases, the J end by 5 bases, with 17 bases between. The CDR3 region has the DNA TGCGCCAGCAGCTTATCGGGACGGCCATACGACGAGCAGTACTTC. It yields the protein CASSLSGRPYDEQYF.

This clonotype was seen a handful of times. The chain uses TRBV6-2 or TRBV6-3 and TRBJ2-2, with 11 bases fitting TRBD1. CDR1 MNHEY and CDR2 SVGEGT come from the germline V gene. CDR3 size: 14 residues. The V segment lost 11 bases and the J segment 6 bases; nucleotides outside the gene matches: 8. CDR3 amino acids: CAGTGQGDSGELFF. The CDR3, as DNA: TGTGCCGGGACGGGACAGGGGGATTCCGGGGAGCTGTTTTTT.

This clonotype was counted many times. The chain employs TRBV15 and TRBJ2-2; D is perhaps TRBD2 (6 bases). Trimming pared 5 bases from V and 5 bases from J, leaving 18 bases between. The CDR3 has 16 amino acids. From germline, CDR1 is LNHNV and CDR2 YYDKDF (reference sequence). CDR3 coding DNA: TGTGCCACCAGCGCCCGGAGGGGTGTAAGAACCGGGGAGCTGTTTTTT. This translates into CATSARRGVRTGELFF.

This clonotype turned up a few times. The CDR3 region has the DNA TGTGCCAGCTCACCTTCGGAAAGCTCCTACGAGCAGTACTTC. It encodes CASSPSESSYEQYF. V usage is TRBV18 and J usage is TRBJ2-7, with D unresolved. CDR1 and CDR2 from the germline V gene are KGHSH and LQKENI. V was shortened by 3 bases and J by 0 bases, with 9 bases between the two germline ends. There are 14 residues in the CDR3.

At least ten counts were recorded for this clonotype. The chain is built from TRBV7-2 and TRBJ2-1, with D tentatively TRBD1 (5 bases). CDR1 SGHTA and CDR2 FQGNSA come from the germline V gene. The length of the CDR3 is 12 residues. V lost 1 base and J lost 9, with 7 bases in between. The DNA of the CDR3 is TGTGCCAGCAGCTTAGGACAGTTTGAGCAGTTCTTC. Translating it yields CASSLGQFEQFF.

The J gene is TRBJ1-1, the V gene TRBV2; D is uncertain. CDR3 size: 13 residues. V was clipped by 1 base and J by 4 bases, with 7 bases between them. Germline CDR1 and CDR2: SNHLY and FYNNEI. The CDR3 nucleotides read TGTGCCAGCAGTGAAGGGGCGGGCACTGAAGCTTTCTTT. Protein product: CASSEGAGTEAFF. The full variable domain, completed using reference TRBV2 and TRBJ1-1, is EPEVTQTPSHQVTQMGQEVILRCVPISNHLYFYWYRQILGQKVEFLVSFYNNEISEKSEIFDDQFSVERPDGSNFTLKIRSTKLEDSAMYFCASSEGAGTEAFFGQGTRLTVV.

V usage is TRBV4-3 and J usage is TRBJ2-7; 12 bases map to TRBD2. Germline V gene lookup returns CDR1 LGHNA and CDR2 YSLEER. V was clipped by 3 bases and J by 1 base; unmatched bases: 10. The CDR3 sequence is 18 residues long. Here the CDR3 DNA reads TGCGCCAGCAGCCACCAAGCCCAACTAGCGGGAGGTTCCTACGAGCAGTACTTC. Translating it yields CASSHQAQLAGGSYEQYF.

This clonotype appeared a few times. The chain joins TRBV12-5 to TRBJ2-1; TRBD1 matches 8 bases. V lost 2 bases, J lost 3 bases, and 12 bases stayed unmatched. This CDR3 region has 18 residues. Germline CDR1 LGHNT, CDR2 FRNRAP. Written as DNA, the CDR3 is TGTGCTAGTGGTTTGCAAAATGTCCGGACAGGGCACTACAATGAGCAGTTCTTC. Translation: CASGLQNVRTGHYNEQFF.

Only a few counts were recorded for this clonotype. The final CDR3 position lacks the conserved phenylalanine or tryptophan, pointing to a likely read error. As DNA, the CDR3 is TGTGCCAGCAGCTTAAAGCCCAGCAACTACGAGCAGTACTCC. It is translated as CASSLKPSNYEQYS. The V and J genes are TRBV7-3 and TRBJ2-7; no firm D call. The germline V gene encodes CDR1 SGHTA and CDR2 FQGTGA. The CDR3 has 14 residues. Trimming removed 1 base at V and 3 bases at J, with 10 bases between.